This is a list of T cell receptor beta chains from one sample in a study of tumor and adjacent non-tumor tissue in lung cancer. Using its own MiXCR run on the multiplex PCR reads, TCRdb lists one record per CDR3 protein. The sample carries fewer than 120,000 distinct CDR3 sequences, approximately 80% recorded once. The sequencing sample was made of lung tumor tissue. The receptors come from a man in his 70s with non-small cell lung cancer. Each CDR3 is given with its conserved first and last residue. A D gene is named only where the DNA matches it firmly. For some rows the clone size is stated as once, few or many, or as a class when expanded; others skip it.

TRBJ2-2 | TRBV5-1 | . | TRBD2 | TGCGGCAGCAGCTTATATAGCGGGGGGAACACCGGGGAGCTGTTTTTT | CGSSLYSGGNTGELFF
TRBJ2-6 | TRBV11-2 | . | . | TGTGCCAGTAGCGCGGCAGGGGCCAACGTCCCGACTTTC | CASSAAGANVPTF
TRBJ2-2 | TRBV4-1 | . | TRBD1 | TGCGCCTGCGGCCAAGGCCGGGACAGGGGTTACACCGGGGAGTTGTTTTTT | CACGQGRDRGYTGELFF
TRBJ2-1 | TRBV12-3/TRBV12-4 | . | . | TGTGTCAGCAGTTTATCTGGGAGTCGGTACGAGCAGTTCTTC | CVSSLSGSRYEQFF
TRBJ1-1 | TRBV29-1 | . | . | TGCAGCGTCCTTATCCAGATGAACACTGAAGCTTTCTTT | CSVLIQMNTEAFF
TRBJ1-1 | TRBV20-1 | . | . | TGCAGTGATAGAGAATCGGGTTGGGGACAAGGGACTGAAGCTTTCTTT | CSDRESGWGQGTEAFF
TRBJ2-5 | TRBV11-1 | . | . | TGTGCCAGCAGCTTAGGGTATGCGGAGACCCAGTACTTC | CASSLGYAETQYF
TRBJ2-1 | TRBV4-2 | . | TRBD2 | TGTGCCAGCAGTCAAAATGGACTAGCGGGAGGCAATGAGCAGTTCTTC | CASSQNGLAGGNEQFF
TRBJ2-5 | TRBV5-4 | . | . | TGTGCCAGCAGCCTGCTCAAGGGGGTAACGAGAGAGATCCAGTACTTC | CASSLLKGVTREIQYF
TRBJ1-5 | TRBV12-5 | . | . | TGTGCTATTGGCCATACCGCTGGCAGTCAGCCCCAGCATTTT | CAIGHTAGSQPQHF
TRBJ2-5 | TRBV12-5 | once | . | TGTGCTAGTGGTTTGGGCGCGACGAGGGCGACCCAGTACTTC | CASGLGATRATQYF
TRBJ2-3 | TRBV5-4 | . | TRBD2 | TGTGCCAGCAGGTGGCGGGGGAGCCGGGCAGTTACGCAGTATTTT | CASRWRGSRAVTQYF
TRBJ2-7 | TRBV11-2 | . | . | TGTGCCAGCAGCTCAGATCAGGGAGCCCCCTACGAGCAGCACTTC | CASSSDQGAPYEQHF
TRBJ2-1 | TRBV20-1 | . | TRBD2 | TGCAGTACTAGACAGGGACTAGCGGGGAAGCACAATGAGCAGTTCTTC | CSTRQGLAGKHNEQFF
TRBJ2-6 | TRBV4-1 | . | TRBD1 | TGCGCCAGGAACCAAGATGTTTCCGGGACAGGCTCTGGGGCCAACGTCCTGACTTTC | CARNQDVSGTGSGANVLTF
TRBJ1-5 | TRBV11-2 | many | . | TGTGCCAGCAGCTCTTCCTGGGGAAATCAGCCCCAGCATTTT | CASSSSWGNQPQHF
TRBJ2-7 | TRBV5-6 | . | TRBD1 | TGTGACAACAGCTCCGTTGTCCGGGACAGGACCTACAAGCAGTACTTC | CDNSSVVRDRTYKQYF
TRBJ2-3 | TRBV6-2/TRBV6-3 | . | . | TGTGCCAGCAGTGGGCACATAGGGAATACGCATTATTTT | CASSGHIGNTHYF
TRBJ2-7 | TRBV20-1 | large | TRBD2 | TGCAGTGTTAGAGAAGGACTAGCGGGGACCTACGAGCAGTACTTC | CSVREGLAGTYEQYF
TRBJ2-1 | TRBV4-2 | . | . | TGTACCAACAGCCAAGTAGGGAACAGCTCCTACAATGAGCAGTTCTTC | CTNSQVGNSSYNEQFF
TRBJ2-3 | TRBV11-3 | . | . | TGTGTCAGCATCCGTCAGGAAGTAAGCACAGATACGCAGTATTTT | CVSIRQEVSTDTQYF
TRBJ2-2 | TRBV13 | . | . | TGTGCCAGCAGTCTAACCTGGGCAACCGGGGAGCTGTTTTTT | CASSLTWATGELFF
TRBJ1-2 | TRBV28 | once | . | TGTGCCAGCAGTGCCATGTCTGGGGATGGTTACACCTTC | CASSAMSGDGYTF
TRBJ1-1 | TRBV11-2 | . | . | TGTGTCAGCAGCTTAGCCAATTCTAGGATCACTGAAGCTTTCTTT | CVSSLANSRITEAFF
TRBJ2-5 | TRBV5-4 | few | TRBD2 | TGTGCCAGCAGCTCTGGATTGGGGACTAATGAAGAGACCCAGTACTTC | CASSSGLGTNEETQYF
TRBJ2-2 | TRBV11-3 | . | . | TGTGTCAGCAGCCAGGAGGGAATATACACCGGGGAGCTGTTTTTT | CVSSQEGIYTGELFF
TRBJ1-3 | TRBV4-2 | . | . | TGTGTCAGCAGCCTGTCCGTTGGGGGGTCGAGCTCTGGAAACACCATATATTTT | CVSSLSVGGSSSGNTIYF
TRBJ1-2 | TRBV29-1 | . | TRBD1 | TGCAGCGCAAAACTTCCGGGACAGGGTTCAGGCAACACCTTC | CSAKLPGQGSGNTF
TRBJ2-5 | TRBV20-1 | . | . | TGCAGCGCTGCCCGAGAGACCCTGTACTTC | CSAARETLYF
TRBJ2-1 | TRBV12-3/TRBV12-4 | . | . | TGTACCAGCAGTTTAGTTTCTGGGAGCCAGCAGTTCTTC | CTSSLVSGSQQFF
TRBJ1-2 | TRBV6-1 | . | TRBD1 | TGTGTCAGCAGTGGCGGACAGGGGCATGTCTACACCTTC | CVSSGGQGHVYTF
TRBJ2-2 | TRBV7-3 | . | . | TGTGCCAGCAGCTTGTCGAACACCGGGGAGCTGTTTTTT | CASSLSNTGELFF
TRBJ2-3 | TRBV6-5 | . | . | TGTGCCAGGAGTTACTCCTGGAACACAGATACGCAGTATTTT | CARSYSWNTDTQYF
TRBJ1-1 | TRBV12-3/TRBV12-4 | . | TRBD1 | TGTGCTAGCAGTCCCCGGGGGACAGGGGATTTTGAAGCAATCTTT | CASSPRGTGDFEAIF
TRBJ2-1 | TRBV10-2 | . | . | TGCGCCAGCAGGTCCCGGGGACCCTCTTCCCATGACCAGTTCTTC | CASRSRGPSSHDQFF
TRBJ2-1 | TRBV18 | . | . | TGTGCCAGCTCACCGGGACCAAGCTCCTTCAATGAGCAGTTCTTC | CASSPGPSSFNEQFF
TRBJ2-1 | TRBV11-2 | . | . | TGTGCCAACAGCTTAGCTCGGGGCCCGATAAATGAGCAGTTCTTC | CANSLARGPINEQFF
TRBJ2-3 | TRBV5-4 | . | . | TGTACCAGCAGCCAAAAAGTGGGAGGACCAGATACGCAGTATTTT | CTSSQKVGGPDTQYF
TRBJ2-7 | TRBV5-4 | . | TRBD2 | TGTAGCAGCAACTTGGGGGGGACTACCTACGAGCAGTACTTC | CSSNLGGTTYEQYF
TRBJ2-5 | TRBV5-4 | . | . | TGTGCCAGCAGCTTGGTGACTGAAAAACTCGTGACCCATTACTTC | CASSLVTEKLVTHYF
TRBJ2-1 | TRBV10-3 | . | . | TGTGCCATCAGCCAGAAGAGAAGTAGCTATAATGAGCAGTTCTTC | CAISQKRSSYNEQFF
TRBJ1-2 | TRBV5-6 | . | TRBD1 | TGTGCCAACAGTACGGACAGGGAGGTAGGGGACTATGGCTACACCTTC | CANSTDREVGDYGYTF
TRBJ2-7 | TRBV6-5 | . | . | TGTGCCAGCAGTTACACTAGTGGGCAGCCCTACGAGCAGTACTTC | CASSYTSGQPYEQYF
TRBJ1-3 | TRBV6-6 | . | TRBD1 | TGTGTCAGTAGCATCTTGGGACAGGGGGGAAACATCATATATTTT | CVSSILGQGGNIIYF
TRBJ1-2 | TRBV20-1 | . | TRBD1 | TGCAGTGCCACCCGACTAACAGGGGGCCATGGCTACACATTC | CSATRLTGGHGYTF